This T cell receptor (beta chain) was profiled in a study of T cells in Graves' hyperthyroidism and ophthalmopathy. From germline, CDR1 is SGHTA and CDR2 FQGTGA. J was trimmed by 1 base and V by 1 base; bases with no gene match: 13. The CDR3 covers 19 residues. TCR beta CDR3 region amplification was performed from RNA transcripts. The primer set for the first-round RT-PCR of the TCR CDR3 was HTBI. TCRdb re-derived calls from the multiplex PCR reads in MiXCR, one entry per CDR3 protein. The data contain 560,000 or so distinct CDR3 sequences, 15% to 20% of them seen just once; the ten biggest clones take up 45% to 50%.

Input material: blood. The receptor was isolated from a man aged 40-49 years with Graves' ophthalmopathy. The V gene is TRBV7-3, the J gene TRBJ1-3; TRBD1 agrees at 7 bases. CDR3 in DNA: TGTGCCAGCAGCTTAATGCCTACAGGGGCCGGGGGGTCTGGAAACACCATATATTTT. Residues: CASSLMPTGAGGSGNTIYF.